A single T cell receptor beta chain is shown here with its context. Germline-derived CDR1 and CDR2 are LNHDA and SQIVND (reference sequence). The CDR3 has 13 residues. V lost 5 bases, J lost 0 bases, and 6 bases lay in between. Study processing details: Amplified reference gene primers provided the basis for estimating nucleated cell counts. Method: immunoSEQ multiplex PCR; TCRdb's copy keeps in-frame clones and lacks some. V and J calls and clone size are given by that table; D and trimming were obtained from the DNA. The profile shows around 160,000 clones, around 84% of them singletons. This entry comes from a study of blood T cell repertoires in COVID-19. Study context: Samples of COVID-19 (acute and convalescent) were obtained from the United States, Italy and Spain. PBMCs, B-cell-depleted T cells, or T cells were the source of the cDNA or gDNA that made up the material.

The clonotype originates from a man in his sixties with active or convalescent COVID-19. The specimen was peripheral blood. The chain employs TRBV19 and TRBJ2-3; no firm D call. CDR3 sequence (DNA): TGTGCCAGTAGTCTTCAGAGCACAGATACGCAGTATTTT. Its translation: CASSLQSTDTQYF. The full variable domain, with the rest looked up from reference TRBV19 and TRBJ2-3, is DGGITQSPKYLFRKEGQNVTLSCEQNLNHDAMYWYRQDPGQGLRLIYYSQIVNDFQKGDIAEGYSVSREKKESFPLTVTSAQKNPTAFYLCASSLQSTDTQYFGPGTRLTVL.